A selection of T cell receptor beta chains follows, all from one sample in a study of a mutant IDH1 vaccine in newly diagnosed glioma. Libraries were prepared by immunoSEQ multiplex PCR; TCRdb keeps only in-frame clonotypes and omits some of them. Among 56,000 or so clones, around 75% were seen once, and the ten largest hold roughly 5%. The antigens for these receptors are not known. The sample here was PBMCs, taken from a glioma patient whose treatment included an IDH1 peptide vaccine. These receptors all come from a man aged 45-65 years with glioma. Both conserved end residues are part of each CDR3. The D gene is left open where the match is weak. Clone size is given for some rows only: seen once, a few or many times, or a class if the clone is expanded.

TGTGCCAGCAGCTTAGAAACTGGGACGAGTAATTCACCCCTCCACTTT | CASSLETGTSNSPLHF | TRBJ1-6 | TRBV11-1 | 16 | . | .
TGTGCCAGCAGCGACTTCCGCTCTGGAAACACCATATATTTT | CASSDFRSGNTIYF | TRBJ1-3 | TRBV9 | 14 | . | few
TGTGCCACCCGGGAAGAGGGGAGGGCTGAAGCTTTCTTT | CATREEGRAEAFF | TRBJ1-1 | TRBV6-1 | 13 | . | .
TGCGCCAGCAGGACCGACTTCGGGCGGAACACTGAAGCTTTCTTT | CASRTDFGRNTEAFF | TRBJ1-1 | TRBV5-1 | 15 | . | .
TGCGCCAGCAGCCGACTGGGACAGGGGGCCGAGACCCAGTACTTC | CASSRLGQGAETQYF | TRBJ2-5 | TRBV4-3 | 15 | TRBD1 | few
TGTGCCAGTTCCAACTTGAAGGTGGGGGACAACGAGCAGTTCTTC | CASSNLKVGDNEQFF | TRBJ2-1 | TRBV19 | 15 | . | .
TGTGCCAGCAGTTACTCCAACACCGGGGAGCTGTTTTTT | CASSYSNTGELFF | TRBJ2-2 | TRBV6-5 | 13 | . | .
TGTGCCAGCAGCTTGTGGTCCGACGAAAAACTGTTTTTT | CASSLWSDEKLFF | TRBJ1-4 | TRBV5-4 | 13 | . | few
TGTGCCAGCAGTTGGGGGACAGCCCTTAAGGGCCACGAGCAGTACTTC | CASSWGTALKGHEQYF | TRBJ2-7 | TRBV6-5 | 16 | TRBD1 | .
TGTGCCAGCAGCCCCGGGGGGGGAGGCACTGAAGCTTTCTTT | CASSPGGGGTEAFF | TRBJ1-1 | TRBV7-6 | 14 | . | .
TGTGCCAGCAGTTCAGGGGGCTCCTACAATGAGCAGTTCTTC | CASSSGGSYNEQFF | TRBJ2-1 | TRBV6-5 | 14 | TRBD1 | few
TGTGCCAGCAGCTTAGAACCCGGGTCCAATTCACCCCTCCACTTT | CASSLEPGSNSPLHF | TRBJ1-6 | TRBV11-2 | 15 | . | .
TGCGCCAGCAGCCAAGTCGCCACCGGGGGTGCCGGGGAGCTGTTTTTT | CASSQVATGGAGELFF | TRBJ2-2 | TRBV4-3 | 16 | . | .
TGTGCCAGCTCCGGAACGGACTCCAACACTGAAGCTTTCTTT | CASSGTDSNTEAFF | TRBJ1-1 | TRBV18 | 14 | . | .
TGTGCCAGCAGCCAAGATGAGCGGATGCAGCCCCAGCATTTT | CASSQDERMQPQHF | TRBJ1-5 | TRBV4-2 | 14 | . | .
TGTGCCAGCAGCCCGCTCGACACCGGGGAGCTGTTTTTT | CASSPLDTGELFF | TRBJ2-2 | TRBV7-9 | 13 | . | .
TGTGCCAGCAGCGTAGAAGGGGGGGAGCTGTTTTTT | CASSVEGGELFF | TRBJ2-2 | TRBV9 | 12 | . | few
TGCAGCGCCTCGCCGAGTATAGGTACCGGGGAGCTGTTTTTT | CSASPSIGTGELFF | TRBJ2-2 | TRBV29-1 | 14 | . | .
TGTGCCAGCAGCGTAAGGTTGGGGGGGGCGAGCACCGGGGAGCTGTTTTTT | CASSVRLGGASTGELFF | TRBJ2-2 | TRBV9 | 17 | . | few
TGTGCCTGGAGTGTAAAAACAGGGACCACTGAAGCTTTCTTT | CAWSVKTGTTEAFF | TRBJ1-1 | TRBV30 | 14 | . | .
TGCAGCGTTGACACAGGGGGCCTTTCCGGGGAGCTGTTTTTT | CSVDTGGLSGELFF | TRBJ2-2 | TRBV29-1 | 14 | TRBD1 | .
TGCGCCAGCAGCCAAAATGTGGGGGTTCCCAGTGGCTACACCTTC | CASSQNVGVPSGYTF | TRBJ1-2 | TRBV4-1 | 15 | . | .
TGTGCCACCTCTGAACGGGCCACCGGGGAGCTGTTTTTT | CATSERATGELFF | TRBJ2-2 | TRBV6-4 | 13 | . | .
TGTGCCTGGCAGGGGGGGAGACAGGGACAGAACACTGAAGCTTTCTTT | CAWQGGRQGQNTEAFF | TRBJ1-1 | TRBV30 | 16 | TRBD1 | .
TGTGCCACCGGCCCGACAGGGTCTGGCACTGAAGCTTTCTTT | CATGPTGSGTEAFF | TRBJ1-1 | TRBV5-6 | 14 | TRBD1 | .
TGTGCCAGCAGCCCGTCCCCCGGGACAGCCTTCTCTGGGGCCAACGTCCTGACTTTC | CASSPSPGTAFSGANVLTF | TRBJ2-6 | TRBV4-2 | 19 | TRBD1 | .
TGTGCCAGCAGTTTTTCCGCTATGGGGAACACTGAAGCTTTCTTT | CASSFSAMGNTEAFF | TRBJ1-1 | TRBV27 | 15 | . | few
TGCGCCAGCAGTGTACCCTTCCGACAGGGGGGTAATGAATGGACTGAAGCTTTCTTT | CASSVPFRQGGNEWTEAFF | TRBJ1-1 | TRBV23-1 | 19 | TRBD1 | .
TGTGCCAGCAGTCCCTCAGGGGGGCCGAACTCCTACGAGCAGTACTTC | CASSPSGGPNSYEQYF | TRBJ2-7 | TRBV28 | 16 | . | .
TGTGCCACCAGCAGAGATAGGGCATCCCTAGGCAATGAGCAGTTCTTC | CATSRDRASLGNEQFF | TRBJ2-1 | TRBV15 | 16 | . | .
TGCGCCAGCAGCTCCTACGGACAGCAAGAGACCCAGTACTTC | CASSSYGQQETQYF | TRBJ2-5 | TRBV5-1 | 14 | . | .
TGTGCCAGCAGGGGCCCCTTGGGTCCCCTCCACTTT | CASRGPLGPLHF | TRBJ1-6 | TRBV7-8 | 12 | . | .
TGCAGCGTTGAACAGGGGCGAGGCTACACCTTC | CSVEQGRGYTF | TRBJ1-2 | TRBV29-1 | 11 | . | .
TGTGCCAGCAGCTGGGGACAGGATGACACTGAAGCTTTCTTT | CASSWGQDDTEAFF | TRBJ1-1 | TRBV5-4 | 14 | TRBD1 | .
TGCAGAAGCGATTCCTACAATGAGCAGTTCTTC | CRSDSYNEQFF | TRBJ2-1 | TRBV29-1 | 11 | . | few
TGCAGCGTCGATAACAGGGGGCGCGCTGAAGCTTTCTTT | CSVDNRGRAEAFF | TRBJ1-1 | TRBV29-1 | 13 | TRBD1 | .
TGTGCCAGCAAGGCAGCTAACTATGGCTACACCTTC | CASKAANYGYTF | TRBJ1-2 | TRBV6-6 | 12 | . | .
TGTGCCAGCAGCCAGGACAGGGGGAACTATGGCTACACCTTC | CASSQDRGNYGYTF | TRBJ1-2 | TRBV5-6 | 14 | TRBD1 | .
TGTGCCAGCAGTGAGACACGTCCCCCCCTGACTTTC | CASSETRPPLTF | TRBJ2-6 | TRBV6-1 | 12 | . | .
TGTGCCAGCACCCCCATTAGCCAAGAGACCCAGTACTTC | CASTPISQETQYF | TRBJ2-5 | TRBV5-5 | 13 | . | .
TGCAGTGCTAGATTCGACAGGACAGCTTTCTTT | CSARFDRTAFF | TRBJ1-1 | TRBV20-1 | 11 | . | .
TGTGCCTGGAAGGTGAAAGGGCGGGACGAGCAGTACTTC | CAWKVKGRDEQYF | TRBJ2-7 | TRBV30 | 13 | . | .
TGTGCCAGTAGAAACGGGTACAGGTCGTCTGGAAACACCATATATTTT | CASRNGYRSSGNTIYF | TRBJ1-3 | TRBV19 | 16 | . | .
TGTGCCAGCAGCCAAGCGGTCTCCAGCTCCTACGAGCAGTACTTC | CASSQAVSSSYEQYF | TRBJ2-7 | TRBV4-2 | 15 | . | .
TGTGCCAGTAGTACTCAGGGGCCATTGAACACTGAAGCTTTCTTT | CASSTQGPLNTEAFF | TRBJ1-1 | TRBV19 | 15 | . | .
TGTGCCAGTAGTATGGGTCAGGGGATCGCTAAGCAGTTCTTC | CASSMGQGIAKQFF | TRBJ2-1 | TRBV19 | 14 | . | .
TGCAGCGTTGAACCAGCCGGGACAGCCTCGAGATGGGGTGGCTACACCTTC | CSVEPAGTASRWGGYTF | TRBJ1-2 | TRBV29-1 | 17 | TRBD1 | .
TGTGCCAGCAGCCGGAACACTGAAGCTTTCTTT | CASSRNTEAFF | TRBJ1-1 | TRBV5-4 | 11 | . | .
TGTGCCAGCAGTCGAGAAATTTTGGGAGAGACCCAGTACTTC | CASSREILGETQYF | TRBJ2-5 | TRBV6-5 | 14 | . | .
TGTGCCAGCTACTGGGTGCCTAGCGGACAAGAGACCCAGTACTTC | CASYWVPSGQETQYF | TRBJ2-5 | TRBV6-1 | 15 | TRBD2 | once
TGTGCCTGGAGCGTGGGTGGGGGGGCCACCATCCAAGAGACCCAGTACTTC | CAWSVGGGATIQETQYF | TRBJ2-5 | TRBV30 | 17 | . | few
TGTGCCAGCAGCTCCTGGACTGGGTCCTACAATGAGCAGTTCTTC | CASSSWTGSYNEQFF | TRBJ2-1 | TRBV7-2 | 15 | . | .
TGTGCCAGCAGTTACGCGGGACAGGGAGGTTTGGAAGGCCAGTACTTC | CASSYAGQGGLEGQYF | TRBJ2-5 | TRBV6-5 | 16 | TRBD1 | .